One and the same sample provided the 14 T cell receptor beta chains below, sequenced in a study of shared clonotypes between healthy human individuals. Only CD45RO-negative cells positively selected for CCR7 counted as naive CD8 cells, so terminally differentiated effector memory CD45RA+ cells were excluded. Libraries were prepared by immunoSEQ multiplex PCR; TCRdb keeps only in-frame clonotypes and omits some of them. The table includes approximately 1.9 million clones, about 93% detected once. The sample consisted of naive CD8+ T cells from PBMCs. Receptors originate from a young man in good health. Some clones in this sample may be carry-over from other donors' samples.

The V and J genes are TRBV13 and TRBJ2-3, with 9 bases aligning to TRBD2. With V trimmed by 6 bases and J by 5 bases, 15 bases remained unmatched. The CDR3 covers 17 residues. The V gene's germline CDR1 is PRHDT and CDR2 FYEKMQ (reference sequence). For the CDR3, the DNA is TGTGCCAGCAGAGGAGCGGGAGGTCCCCTGCGTAGAGATACGCAGTATTTT. Encoded protein: CASRGAGGPLRRDTQYF.

CDR3 protein: CASSEGTGLIHEQYF. CDR3 bases: TGTGCCAGCAGCGAAGGGACAGGGTTAATCCACGAGCAGTACTTC. The gene calls are TRBV7-8 and TRBJ2-7, with 9 bases that match TRBD1. J was trimmed by 5 bases and V by 5 bases; bases with no gene match: 10. The CDR3 is 15 amino acids. Germline CDR1 and CDR2: SGHVS and FQNEAQ. The variable domain in full, completed from reference TRBV7-8 and TRBJ2-7, reads GAGVSQSPRYKVAKRGQDVALRCDPISGHVSLFWYQQALGQGPEFLTYFQNEAQLDKSGLPSDRFFAERPEGSVSTLKIQRTQQEDSAVYLCASSEGTGLIHEQYFGPGTRLTVT.

The CDR3 DNA follows: TGCGCCAGCAGCTTCTACCCGGGACAGACCACCTACGAGCAGTACTTC. This gives the protein CASSFYPGQTTYEQYF. V is TRBV5-1 and J is TRBJ2-7; 7 bases map to TRBD1. Trimming took 2 bases from V and 2 from J; bases not matched to a gene: 10. The CDR3 is made up of 16 amino acids. The germline CDR1 and CDR2 sequences are SGHRS and YFSETQ.

This clone was detected a few times. The chain has TRBV15 and TRBJ1-1; D call uncertain. Germline CDR1 is LNHNV and CDR2 is YYDKDF (reference sequence). The CDR3 is 15 amino acids. V gave up 5 bases and J gave up 3 bases, with 16 bases separating them. In DNA, the CDR3 is TGTGCCACCAGCTCGAGCCTTCCGAGTTACACTGAAGCTTTCTTT. This translates into CATSSSLPSYTEAFF.

This clone was seen just once. This rearrangement joins TRBV7-6 to TRBJ2-3; no firm D call. Trimming removed 5 bases from V and 4 bases from J, with 7 bases in between. Germline V gene sequence: CDR1 SGHVS, CDR2 FNYEAQ. This CDR3 comprises 12 residues. CDR3 residues: CASSPFADTQYF. CDR3 in DNA: TGTGCCAGCAGCCCTTTCGCAGATACGCAGTATTTT.

The chain is built from TRBV19 and TRBJ2-7; D gene ambiguous. V was clipped by 3 bases and J by 1 base, with 10 bases between them. The CDR3 length is 14 residues. Per germline, CDR1 LNHDA and CDR2 SQIVND (reference sequence). Written as DNA, the CDR3 is TGTGCCAGTAGTATGAGGATCTTTTCCTACGAGCAGTACTTC. It specifies CASSMRIFSYEQYF.

The rearrangement links TRBV9 to TRBJ2-2; no clear D. This CDR3 contains 13 residues. The V end lost 4 bases, the J end lost 5 bases, and 9 bases lay between the germline ends. Germline loops: CDR1 SGDLS, CDR2 YYNGEE. CDR3 sequence: CASSSPFTGELFF. CDR3 DNA: TGTGCCAGCAGCTCCCCCTTTACCGGGGAGCTGTTTTTT.

The rearrangement links TRBV7-2 to TRBJ1-5; D gene ambiguous. V was clipped by 3 bases and J by 0 bases, with 9 bases between them. Germline CDR1 SGHTA, CDR2 FQGNSA. The CDR3 runs 15 residues. CDR3 nucleotides: TGTGCCAGCAGCTTTGCGGAGTATAGCAATCAGCCCCAGCATTTT. Translated: CASSFAEYSNQPQHF.

J is TRBJ1-1 and V is TRBV12-5; tentatively, D is TRBD1 (6 bases). CDR3 length: 12 residues. Trimming removed 5 bases at V and 5 bases at J, with 9 bases between. From germline, CDR1 is LGHNT and CDR2 FRNRAP. CDR3 residues: CASGRGQTEAFF. CDR3 DNA sequence: TGTGCTAGTGGTCGCGGACAGACTGAAGCTTTCTTT.

This chain joins TRBV9 and TRBJ1-1; no clear D. Germline V gives CDR1 SGDLS, CDR2 YYNGEE. This CDR3 is 14 amino acids long. Deletions cut 4 bases from V and 5 bases from J, with 15 bases between. The CDR3 region is CASSPGPVGTEAFF. CDR3 nucleotide sequence: TGTGCCAGCAGCCCCGGACCGGTGGGAACTGAAGCTTTCTTT. The full variable domain, completed using reference TRBV9 and TRBJ1-1, is DSGVTQTPKHLITATGQRVTLRCSPRSGDLSVYWYQQSLDQGLQFLIQYYNGEERAKGNILERFSAQQFPDLHSELNLSSLELGDSALYFCASSPGPVGTEAFFGQGTRLTVV.

The chain has TRBV30 and TRBJ2-1; 8 positions agree with TRBD1. The CDR3 spans 15 residues. The germline gives CDR1 GTSNPN, CDR2 SVGIG (reference sequence). The J segment lost 5 bases and the V segment lost 4 bases, leaving 10 bases of the junction unmatched. CDR3 nucleotide sequence: TGTGCCTGGAACGATAGGACAGGGAGTCACAATGAGCAGTTCTTC. Its translation is CAWNDRTGSHNEQFF.

The chain recombines TRBV11-2 with TRBJ1-4; 7 bases match TRBD1. The length of the CDR3 is 15 residues. V gave up 1 base and J gave up 7 bases; unmatched junction bases: 6. Germline V CDR1 and CDR2: SGHAT, FQNNGV. DNA of the CDR3: TGTGCCAGCAGCTTAGTCGGGACAGCAGGTGAAAAACTGTTTTTT. Its protein product is CASSLVGTAGEKLFF.

The rearrangement joins TRBV7-3 to TRBJ2-2; TRBD1 matches at 9 bases. With 4 bases clipped from V and 4 bases from J, the junction kept 7 bases outside the gene matches. The germline gives CDR1 SGHTA, CDR2 FQGTGA. This CDR3 region has 16 residues. CDR3 residues: CASSSKDRGGTGELFF. Written as DNA, the CDR3 is TGTGCCAGCAGCTCAAAGGACAGGGGAGGCACCGGGGAGCTGTTTTTT.

V is TRBV27 and J is TRBJ1-2; D is uncertain. This CDR3 has 14 residues. V lost 6 bases and J 4 bases, leaving 15 bases between the germline ends. The germline CDR1 and CDR2 sequences are MNHEY and SMNVEV (reference sequence). CDR3 region: CASSLLGAGYGYTF. DNA for the CDR3: TGTGCCAGCAGCTTGCTGGGCGCCGGCTATGGCTACACCTTC.